Reported below is one T cell receptor beta chain. What it binds is unknown. The source of the sample is a study of multiple sclerosis patients with progressive multifocal leukoencephalopathy. The survey-level immunoSEQ assay was used. Spiked into each PCR were synthetic inline TR CDR3 controls of all V-J pairings. Sequenced by immunoSEQ multiplex PCR; TCRdb stores in-frame clones only, minus some. Here the sample spans 25,000 to 30,000 clones, 85% to 90% being singletons. As to time point: before natalizumab initiation. T0 refers to blood drawn before natalizumab was first infused. The CDR3 is made up of 13 amino acids. Germline values: CDR1 SGHAT, CDR2 FQNNGV. V was clipped by 2 bases and J by 8 bases; unmatched bases: 4. Notes on the study in general: It is unclear whether the findings reflect JC virus infection or general immunocompromise.

The specimen sequenced was PBMCs. This TCR came from a human donor with multiple sclerosis. This sequence joins TRBV11-2 and TRBJ2-3; TRBD2 matches 7 bases. DNA of the CDR3: TGTGCCAGCAGCTTACACCGGGAGGTTACGCAGTATTTT. Translation gives CASSLHREVTQYF.